The 27 T cell receptor beta chains below come from one sample, sequenced in a study of regulatory T cells in long-lasting Graves disease. To make TCR beta libraries, researchers used iRepertoire HTBI primers and Arm-PCR of CDR3 regions. TCRdb used MiXCR to reprocess the multiplex PCR reads, holding one entry per CDR3 protein. The sample lists fewer than 400,000 distinct CDR3 sequences; under 25% were seen once. Time point: persistent/refractory GD, antithyroid drugs over 5 years with positive TRAb. PBMCs were the source of the RNA used for TCR sequencing. The source material was peripheral blood mononuclear cells (PBMCs), sampled when the disease was refractory, from a patient treated with antithyroid drugs. These receptor sequences come from a female donor with Graves disease.

The CDR3 bases are TGCAGCGTTGAAGAAGAAGACTGGGAGACCCAGTACTTC. Translated, it gives CSVEEEDWETQYF. The V call is TRBV29-1, the J call TRBJ2-5; D not certain. The germline CDR1 and CDR2 sequences are SQVTM and ANQGSEA. The V and J ends lost 0 bases and 5 bases respectively, with 10 bases between them. The CDR3 extends over 13 amino acids.

This clonotype was found many times. The rearrangement uses TRBV6-5 and TRBJ1-1; D is unclear. This CDR3 has 12 residues. The germline V and J ends were trimmed by 3 bases and 6 bases, with 8 bases remaining between them. The germline V gene encodes CDR1 MNHEY and CDR2 SVGAGI. CDR3 loop: CASSYYSAEAFF. The CDR3 coding sequence is TGTGCCAGCAGTTATTACAGTGCTGAAGCTTTCTTT.

This clonotype has just a few counts. The V and J genes are TRBV24-1 and TRBJ2-1, with TRBD2 identical over 7 bases. Germline CDR1 is KGHDR and CDR2 is SFDVKD. V shed 3 bases and J 5 bases; nucleotides not matched to a gene: 6. This CDR3 contains 15 residues. The CDR3 here is CATSDPAGRDNEQFF. CDR3 bases: TGTGCCACCAGTGATCCAGCGGGAAGGGACAATGAGCAGTTCTTC.

This chain connects TRBV2 to TRBJ2-1, with 11 bases lining up with TRBD2. Trimming took 5 bases from V and 4 from J; bases not matched to a gene: 7. Germline V CDR1 and CDR2: SNHLY, FYNNEI. The CDR3 runs to 16 residues. CDR3 DNA sequence: TGTGCCAGCAGTTACGACGGACTAGCGGGTTACAATGAGCAGTTCTTC. Translated: CASSYDGLAGYNEQFF.

This clonotype came up many times. The chain couples TRBV6-1 to TRBJ2-7; 8 nucleotides line up with TRBD2. Trimming at V came to 6 bases and at J to 4 bases, leaving 11 bases not matched to a gene. The CDR3 runs 15 residues. The V gene's germline CDR1 is MNHNS and CDR2 SASEGT. The CDR3 coding sequence is TGTGCCAGCAGCCGTCCCGGGACTAGTGTGTACGAGCAGTACTTC. Translating it yields CASSRPGTSVYEQYF.

This clonotype was counted a few times. This chain uses TRBV7-2 with TRBJ2-5; D might be TRBD1 or TRBD2, each matching 6 bases. Germline CDR1 reads SGHTA; CDR2 reads FQGNSA. V lost 0 bases and J 5 bases, leaving 13 bases between the germline ends. This CDR3 has 15 amino acids. CDR3 region: CASSLARRGRETQYF. As DNA, the CDR3 is TGTGCCAGCAGCTTAGCGCGTCGGGGGCGTGAGACCCAGTACTTC.

The V call is TRBV7-2, the J call TRBJ2-1, with D unclear. CDR1 is SGHTA and CDR2 is FQGNSA in the germline V gene. V was cut by 1 base and J by 6 bases, with 10 bases left in between. The CDR3 runs 14 residues. CDR3 amino acids: CASSLVTQSNEQFF. The CDR3 DNA reads TGTGCCAGCAGCTTAGTAACACAGAGCAATGAGCAGTTCTTC.

The chain couples TRBV3-1 to TRBJ1-2; D uncertain. The germline V gene has CDR1 LGHDT and CDR2 YNNKEL (reference sequence). The length of the CDR3 is 12 residues. With 4 bases removed from V and 8 bases from J, the gap between germline ends came to 11 bases. The DNA for the CDR3 is TGTGCCAGCAGCCTCAGTTGGGTCGGCTACACCTTC. Its translation is CASSLSWVGYTF.

This rearrangement joins TRBV7-8 to TRBJ1-4; tentative D call: TRBD1 (6 bases). The V gene lost 5 bases and the J gene lost 8 bases, with 24 bases spanning the gap. Germline CDR1 is SGHVS and CDR2 is FQNEAQ. The CDR3 is 17 residues long. In nucleotides, the CDR3 is TGTGCCAGCAGCATCCCTGATAGGGGGACTGAGGGCGAAAAACTGTTTTTT. It translates to CASSIPDRGTEGEKLFF. The entire variable domain, with the rest obtained from reference TRBV7-8 and TRBJ1-4, is as follows: GAGVSQSPRYKVAKRGQDVALRCDPISGHVSLFWYQQALGQGPEFLTYFQNEAQLDKSGLPSDRFFAERPEGSVSTLKIQRTQQEDSAVYLCASSIPDRGTEGEKLFFGSGTQLSVL.

The table lists this clonotype with many counts. This chain uses TRBV7-2 with TRBJ1-1; 7 bases fit TRBD1. CDR1 and CDR2 from the germline V gene are SGHTA and FQGNSA. J gave up 1 base and V 5 bases, and 4 bases lay outside the gene matches. CDR3 size: 14 residues. CDR3 protein: CASSAWTGNTEAFF. In nucleotides, the CDR3 is TGTGCCAGCAGCGCCTGGACAGGGAACACTGAAGCTTTCTTT.

The table lists this clonotype with a few counts. J is TRBJ2-7 and V is TRBV20-1; 13 positions agree with TRBD2. Germline assignment: CDR1 DFQATT and CDR2 SNEGSKA (reference sequence). The CDR3 extends over 19 amino acids. Germline trimming cut 0 bases from V and 7 bases from J; bases unmatched to any gene: 18. The CDR3, as DNA: TGCAGTGCTAGAGATCGAGTAGGAAACACTAGCGGGAGGGCCGGGGAGCAGTACTTC. Translating it yields CSARDRVGNTSGRAGEQYF.

The rearrangement uses TRBV25-1 and TRBJ1-1, with D perhaps TRBD1 (6 bases). The CDR3 is made up of 16 amino acids. Germline V lookup: CDR1 MGHDK, CDR2 SYGVNS. V shed 2 bases and J shed 3 bases, with 16 bases lying between them. CDR3: CASSESTVGGHTEAFF. CDR3 coding DNA: TGTGCCAGCAGTGAAAGTACCGTCGGGGGCCACACTGAAGCTTTCTTT.

The chain uses TRBV5-1 and TRBJ2-5; 7 bases are shared with TRBD1. The germline V gene encodes CDR1 SGHRS and CDR2 YFSETQ. CDR3 length: 15 amino acids. Trimming at V came to 0 bases and at J to 2 bases, leaving 4 bases not matched to a gene. The CDR3 here is CASSLALGQQETQYF. In DNA form, the CDR3 reads TGCGCCAGCAGCTTGGCCTTGGGACAGCAAGAGACCCAGTACTTC.

This clonotype was seen a few times. V usage is TRBV14 and J usage is TRBJ2-3; D might be TRBD2 (6 bases). CDR1 is SGHDN and CDR2 is FVKESK in the germline V gene. This CDR3 is 15 amino acids long. Trimming shortened V by 3 bases and J by 1 base, and 11 bases separated the two germline ends. The CDR3 protein is CASSQRGPRTDTQYF. In nucleotides, the CDR3 is TGTGCCAGCAGCCAGCGGGGACCCCGCACAGATACGCAGTATTTT.

Only a few counts were recorded for this clonotype. The chain has TRBV12-3 or TRBV12-4 and TRBJ1-1; D remains unclear. V was trimmed by 5 bases and J by 5 bases, leaving 15 bases between them. The CDR3 runs to 14 residues. The CDR3 DNA is TGTGCCAGCAGTGCCGCTAGGGTGGGGACTGAAGCTTTCTTT. Encoded protein: CASSAARVGTEAFF.

The chain is built from TRBV7-2 and TRBJ2-7; weak D call: TRBD1 (5 bases). Trimming removed 1 base from V and 0 bases from J, with 10 bases in between. This CDR3 region has 15 residues. From germline, CDR1 is SGHTA and CDR2 FQGNSA. This CDR3 is CASSLVAQVSYEQYF. For the CDR3, the DNA is TGTGCCAGCAGCTTAGTTGCACAGGTCTCCTACGAGCAGTACTTC.

The chain uses TRBV28 and TRBJ2-1; 7 bases line up with TRBD2. The CDR3 has 18 residues. After removal of 5 bases from V and 0 bases from J, the junction contained 13 bases not matched to a gene. Germline values: CDR1 MDHEN, CDR2 SYDVKM. The CDR3 reads CASSLLSGGGSSYNEQFF. CDR3 coding DNA: TGTGCCAGCAGTCTTTTGTCTGGAGGCGGGAGCTCCTACAATGAGCAGTTCTTC.

This clonotype was detected many times. The J gene is TRBJ2-5, the V gene TRBV4-2; 7 bases map to TRBD1. V lost 2 bases and J lost 5; bases outside the gene matches: 5. CDR1 and CDR2 from the germline V gene are LGHNA and YNFKEQ. This CDR3 spans 14 amino acids. The CDR3 coding sequence is TGTGCCAGCAGCCAACAAACAGGGGAGGAGACCCAGTACTTC. Protein sequence: CASSQQTGEETQYF.

This clonotype came up many times. This sequence joins TRBV28 and TRBJ1-5; D is undetermined. In germline, CDR1 is MDHEN, CDR2 SYDVKM. Between the trimmed V and J ends, which lost 3 bases and 0 bases, there was a span of 6 bases. CDR3 length equals 14 residues. CDR3 sequence reads: CASSFLNSNQPQHF. The CDR3 DNA follows: TGTGCCAGCAGTTTCCTTAATAGCAATCAGCCCCAGCATTTT.

The CDR3 spells CSAVLQGPYEQYF. CDR3 nucleotide sequence: TGCAGTGCCGTTTTACAGGGGCCCTACGAGCAGTACTTC. The V and J genes are TRBV20-1 and TRBJ2-7; 7 nucleotides match TRBD1. From germline, CDR1 is DFQATT and CDR2 SNEGSKA (reference sequence). Trimming took 6 bases from V and 2 from J; bases not matched to a gene: 7. The CDR3 is made up of 13 amino acids.

The J gene is TRBJ2-3, the V gene TRBV7-2, with TRBD2 matching 15 bases. Trimming cost V 2 bases and J 1 base; bases outside gene matches: 13. The germline V gene encodes CDR1 SGHTA and CDR2 FQGNSA. The CDR3 is 21 residues long. CDR3: CASSLKRRGLAGGFGTDTQYF. In nucleotides, the CDR3 is TGTGCCAGCAGCTTAAAGCGCCGAGGACTAGCGGGAGGGTTCGGCACAGATACGCAGTATTTT.

This clonotype was seen repeatedly, ten times or more. The chain couples TRBV6-2 or TRBV6-3 to TRBJ1-4, with D tentatively TRBD1 (5 bases). Germline loops: CDR1 MNHEY, CDR2 SVGEGT. The CDR3 is 15 amino acids. V lost 1 base and J 3 bases, leaving 9 bases between the germline ends. The DNA of the CDR3 is TGTGCCAGCAGTTACTATCAGGGCCCTAATGAAAAACTGTTTTTT. Encoded protein: CASSYYQGPNEKLFF.

V and J are TRBV5-6 and TRBJ1-2; D unresolved. Trimming left V 4 bases short and J 5 bases short, with 24 bases between. The CDR3 loop spans 17 amino acids. In germline, CDR1 is SGHDT, CDR2 YYEEEE. The CDR3 protein is CASSTRTPRSGYYGYTF. The CDR3 DNA reads TGTGCCAGCAGCACCCGGACGCCTCGTTCCGGCTATTATGGCTACACCTTC.

This clonotype was counted a few times. The chain has TRBV28 and TRBJ2-3; D gene unclear. Per the germline V gene, CDR1 is MDHEN and CDR2 is SYDVKM. The CDR3 runs to 17 residues. Trimming pared 3 bases from V and 0 bases from J, leaving 16 bases between. In DNA, the CDR3 is TGTGCCAGCAGTTTGGTGGGTAGAGCTTCTAGCACAGATACGCAGTATTTT. It encodes CASSLVGRASSTDTQYF.

This clonotype was seen a handful of times. The V gene is TRBV7-9, the J gene TRBJ2-5; 7 nucleotides align to TRBD2. The CDR3 has 16 residues. The germline V gene has CDR1 SEHNR and CDR2 FQNEAQ (reference sequence). The trim removed 3 bases at V and 2 bases at J, leaving 9 bases unmatched. CDR3 nucleotide sequence: TGTGCCAGCAGCTTCCCTCCGGGAGGCGGACAAGAGACCCAGTACTTC. This codes for CASSFPPGGGQETQYF. Drawing the rest from reference TRBV7-9 and TRBJ2-5, the complete variable domain is DTGVSQNPRHKITKRGQNVTFRCDPISEHNRLYWYRQTLGQGPEFLTYFQNEAQLEKSRLLSDRFSAERPKGSFSTLEIQRTEQGDSAMYLCASSFPPGGGQETQYFGPGTRLLVL.

This clonotype was counted many times. This rearrangement joins TRBV11-2 to TRBJ2-5; D is ambiguous. V lost 1 base, J lost 2 bases, and 11 bases lay in between. The germline V gene encodes CDR1 SGHAT and CDR2 FQNNGV. There are 15 residues in the CDR3. CDR3 region: CASSLVATAQETQYF. CDR3 DNA: TGTGCCAGCAGCTTAGTTGCGACGGCTCAAGAGACCCAGTACTTC. The full variable domain, completed using reference TRBV11-2 and TRBJ2-5, is EAGVAQSPRYKIIEKRQSVAFWCNPISGHATLYWYQQILGQGPKLLIQFQNNGVVDDSQLPKDRFSAERLKGVDSTLKIQPAKLEDSAVYLCASSLVATAQETQYFGPGTRLLVL.

This clonotype turned up a few times. V and J are TRBV30 and TRBJ2-4, with 8 nucleotides matching TRBD1. From germline, CDR1 is GTSNPN and CDR2 SVGIG (reference sequence). The V and J ends lost 1 base and 6 bases, in that order; junction bases with no gene match: 2. The CDR3 runs 13 residues. The CDR3 protein is CAWSATGGNIQYF. As DNA, the CDR3 is TGTGCCTGGAGTGCAACAGGGGGAAACATTCAGTACTTC. Full variable domain (missing parts from reference TRBV30 and TRBJ2-4): SQTIHQWPATLVQPVGSPLSLECTVEGTSNPNLYWYRQAAGRGLQLLFYSVGIGQISSEVPQNLSASRPQDRQFILSSKKLLLSDSGFYLCAWSATGGNIQYFGAGTRLSVL.